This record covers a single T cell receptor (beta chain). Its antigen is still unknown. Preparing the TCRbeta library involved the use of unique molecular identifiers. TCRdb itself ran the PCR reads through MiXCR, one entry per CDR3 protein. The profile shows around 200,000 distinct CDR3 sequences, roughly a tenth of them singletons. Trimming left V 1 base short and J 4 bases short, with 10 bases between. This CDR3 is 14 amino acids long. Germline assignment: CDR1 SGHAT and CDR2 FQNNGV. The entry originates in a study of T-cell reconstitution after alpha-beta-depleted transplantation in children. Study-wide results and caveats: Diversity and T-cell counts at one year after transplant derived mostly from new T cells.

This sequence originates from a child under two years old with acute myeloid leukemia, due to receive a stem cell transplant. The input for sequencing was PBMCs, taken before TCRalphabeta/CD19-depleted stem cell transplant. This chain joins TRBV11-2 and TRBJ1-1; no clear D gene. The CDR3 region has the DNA TGTGCCAGCAGCTTAGGAAAGCCTGGCACTGAAGCTTTCTTT. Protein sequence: CASSLGKPGTEAFF.